A selection of T cell receptor beta chains follows, all from one sample in a study of control samples from healthy donors and cancer patients. Using immunoSEQ multiplex PCR, the repertoire was profiled, and TCRdb retains in-frame clones only, with some absent. Of 90,000 or so clones detected, 88% appear once; the ten largest clones hold roughly an eighth. Sample: blood. These receptors came from a woman aged 70-85 years in good health. CDR3s include the opening cysteine and the closing phenylalanine or tryptophan. The D gene is left open where the match is weak. Only part of the rows carry a size: once, few, many, or a class if the clone is expanded.

j_call d_call clone_size v_call cdr3_nt cdr3_aa
TRBJ2-1 TRBD2 . TRBV2 TGTGCCAGCAGTGAAGCACGGACTAGCGGGGGGGCCAATGAGCAGTTCTTC CASSEARTSGGANEQFF
TRBJ1-6 TRBD1 . TRBV30 TGTGCCTGGAGTGTGGACAGGGGGTATTCACCCCTCCACTTT CAWSVDRGYSPLHF
TRBJ1-1 . . TRBV18 TGTGCCAGCTCACCAAGGGGGAACACTGAAGCTTTCTTT CASSPRGNTEAFF
TRBJ1-5 . . TRBV6-5 TGTGCCAGCAGTCCCGGGACGCCCTATCAGCCCCAGCATTTT CASSPGTPYQPQHF
TRBJ2-3 . . TRBV7-8 TGTGCCAGCAGCCCAGGACTCGCCACTTACACAGATACGCAGTATTTT CASSPGLATYTDTQYF
TRBJ1-2 . . TRBV10-2 TGCGCCAGCAGTGAGTCGACAGGCCACTATGGCTACACCTTC CASSESTGHYGYTF
TRBJ2-6 . once TRBV5-4 TGTGCCAGCACCCTCGGGCAGGGGGGGAGAGGGGCTGGGGCCAACGTCCTGACTTTC CASTLGQGGRGAGANVLTF
TRBJ1-5 . . TRBV19 TGTGCCAGTAGTATAGGATTCAGGGATAGCAATCAGCCCCAGCATTTT CASSIGFRDSNQPQHF
TRBJ2-3 . . TRBV2 TGTGCCAGCAGTCAGGATTTAGATACGCAGTATTTT CASSQDLDTQYF
TRBJ1-5 . . TRBV6-5 TGTGCCAGCGTAGACAGACATCAGCCCCAGCATTTT CASVDRHQPQHF
TRBJ2-5 . once TRBV3-1/TRBV3-2 TGTGCCAGCAGCCAAGTCTCGGAGACCCAGTACTTC CASSQVSETQYF
TRBJ1-1 TRBD1 . TRBV19 TGTGCCAGTAGTGGGAGGACAGGCGTGAACACTGAAGCTTTCTTT CASSGRTGVNTEAFF